These 10 T cell receptor beta chains originate from one sample sequenced in a study of cytomegalovirus exposure and HLA in healthy donors. The PCR contained 60 Vbeta and 13 Jbeta primers. Only in-frame clones appear in the TCRdb table, and some are missing; sequencing was by immunoSEQ multiplex PCR. The top ten hold roughly 4.9% of the sample, which has roughly 100,000 clones, roughly 80% seen once. The material sequenced was PBMCs. These receptors were collected from a female donor in good health and CMV-seropositive.

The chain has TRBV11-2 and TRBJ2-3; D possibly corresponds to TRBD1 (6 bases). Germline CDR1 and CDR2: SGHAT and FQNNGV. CDR3 length: 16 residues. Trimming removed 6 bases from V and 1 base from J, with 17 bases in between. The CDR3 region is CASRVLGTIGTDTQYF. DNA of the CDR3: TGTGCCAGCAGGGTATTAGGGACAATTGGCACAGATACGCAGTATTTT.

As for this clone: An end of the junction does not agree with germline; a read error may underlie this. V gene TRBV7-7 combines with J gene TRBJ2-1, with D tentatively TRBD2 (6 bases). Germline loops: CDR1 SSHAT, CDR2 FNYEAQ (reference sequence). There are 15 residues in the CDR3. The CDR3 region has the DNA TGTGCTAGCAGCTTAGGGGCGGGAACCTACAATGAGCAGTTCTTC. Translating it yields CASSLGAGTYNEQFF.

This clone was seen only a few times. CDR3 residues: CASSPSGRVNTEAFF. CDR3 nucleotide sequence: TGTGCCAGCTCACCATCGGGCAGGGTTAACACTGAAGCTTTCTTT. The chain combines TRBV18 with TRBJ1-1; tentative D call: TRBD1 (5 bases). The germline gives CDR1 KGHSH, CDR2 LQKENI. CDR3 size: 15 residues. V gave up 2 bases and J gave up 2 bases, with 12 bases separating them.

The J gene is TRBJ1-1, the V gene TRBV6-1; D might be TRBD1 (5 bases). The CDR3 runs 13 residues. Trimming stripped 7 bases from V and 0 bases from J, with 9 bases between. The germline gives CDR1 MNHNS, CDR2 SASEGT. Here the CDR3 DNA reads TGTGCCAGCACGACAGAAATGAACACTGAAGCTTTCTTT. Protein product: CASTTEMNTEAFF.

In DNA, the CDR3 is TGTGCCTGGTCGAGCGGGGGTTTGAACACTGAAGCTTTCTTT. It translates to CAWSSGGLNTEAFF. This sequence joins TRBV30 and TRBJ1-1; D is possibly TRBD1 (5 bases). V was cut by 5 bases and J by 0 bases, with 13 bases left in between. Germline V gives CDR1 GTSNPN, CDR2 SVGIG (reference sequence). The CDR3 is made up of 14 amino acids. The whole variable domain, remainder taken from reference TRBV30 and TRBJ1-1, is SQTIHQWPATLVQPVGSPLSLECTVEGTSNPNLYWYRQAAGRGLQLLFYSVGIGQISSEVPQNLSASRPQDRQFILSSKKLLLSDSGFYLCAWSSGGLNTEAFFGQGTRLTVV.

The J gene is TRBJ1-3, the V gene TRBV10-1, with D uncertain. The CDR3 is 18 amino acids. CDR1 is WNHNN, CDR2 SYGVQD, per germline (reference sequence). V dropped 0 bases and J dropped 2 bases, with 17 bases sitting between them. The CDR3 DNA sequence: TGCGCCAGCAGTGAGTCGGACTTATCCAGAGAGCCTGGAAACACCATATATTTT. Protein product: CASSESDLSREPGNTIYF.

V and J are TRBV6-5 and TRBJ1-6; TRBD1 is a possible D gene (5 bases). The CDR3 sequence is 13 residues long. Trimming cost V 7 bases and J 7 bases, with 11 bases left between them. CDR1 and CDR2 (germline): MNHEY, SVGAGI. The CDR3 DNA follows: TGTGCCAGCACCAGGGCCTTAAATTCACCCCTCCACTTT. Encoded protein: CASTRALNSPLHF.

This clone appeared a single time. V gene TRBV2 combines with J gene TRBJ1-4; D is unclear. The CDR3 covers 16 residues. Germline V gene lookup returns CDR1 SNHLY and CDR2 FYNNEI. Trimming cost V 0 bases and J 0 bases, with 8 bases left between them. CDR3 sequence: CASSEARYATNEKLFF. The CDR3 DNA sequence: TGTGCCAGCAGTGAAGCGCGGTATGCAACTAATGAAAAACTGTTTTTT. Based on the CDR3 plus reference TRBV2 and TRBJ1-4, the full variable domain is EPEVTQTPSHQVTQMGQEVILRCVPISNHLYFYWYRQILGQKVEFLVSFYNNEISEKSEIFDDQFSVERPDGSNFTLKIRSTKLEDSAMYFCASSEARYATNEKLFFGSGTQLSVL.

This chain uses TRBV7-3 with TRBJ2-3, with 8 positions matching TRBD2. V shed 0 bases, J shed 1 base, and the junction held 0 bases outside the gene matches. Germline CDR1 and CDR2: SGHTA and FQGTGA. This CDR3 has 15 amino acids. CDR3 loop: CASSLTAGGTDTQYF. The CDR3 DNA sequence: TGTGCCAGCAGCTTAACAGCGGGGGGCACAGATACGCAGTATTTT.

The chain has TRBV9 and TRBJ1-5; the D is unclear. The germline V gene encodes CDR1 SGDLS and CDR2 YYNGEE. With 4 bases removed from V and 6 bases from J, the gap between germline ends came to 14 bases. This CDR3 spans 14 amino acids. The CDR3 here is CASSPEAVGQPQHF. The DNA for the CDR3 is TGTGCCAGCAGCCCAGAGGCAGTGGGTCAGCCCCAGCATTTT.